This paragraph reports one T cell receptor (beta chain). This sample is part of a study of shared clonotypes between healthy human individuals. TCRdb's table, derived via immunoSEQ multiplex PCR, lists solely in-frame clones and lacks some. Of 2 million to 2.5 million clones detected, approximately 95% appear once; the ten largest clones hold around 0.13%. V dropped 2 bases and J dropped 0 bases, with 14 bases sitting between them. This CDR3 contains 16 residues. CDR1 and CDR2 (germline): KGHSH, LQKENI. V is TRBV18 and J is TRBJ2-7, with D possibly TRBD1 on 6 matching bases. Sequenced: naive CD4+ T cells sorted from blood. Noted subset: CD45RA+ positively selected. This clonotype was sampled from a man between 18 and 29 years old in good health. The CDR3 is CASSPDLRGSSYEQYF. Here the CDR3 DNA reads TGTGCCAGCTCACCAGATTTGAGGGGGAGCTCCTACGAGCAGTACTTC.